This is a list of T cell receptor beta chains from one sample in a study of identical twins. TCRdb re-derived calls from the 5' RACE reads in MiXCR, one entry per CDR3 protein. Of around 480,000 distinct CDR3 sequences in the sample, 13% to 15% were seen once. The sample was also reused in another study, on yellow fever vaccine responses in identical twins.

Sequencing was performed on CD4+ T cells sorted from blood. The receptors come from a young woman in good health. Each CDR3 is given with its conserved first and last residue. D genes are given only for firm matches. Clone size, where shown, is once, few, many, or a class for clones that have expanded.

j_gene: TRBJ2-3
d_gene: TRBD2
abundance: few
v_gene: TRBV4-1
len: 17
CDR3aa: CASSQGQSRGGTDTQYF
CDR3nt: TGCGCCAGCAGCCAAGGTCAATCTCGGGGGGGCACAGATACGCAGTATTTT

j_gene: TRBJ2-1
d_gene: TRBD1
abundance: many
v_gene: TRBV20-1
len: 15
CDR3aa: CSAATDRVGMNEQFF
CDR3nt: TGCAGTGCTGCAACCGACAGGGTGGGAATGAATGAGCAGTTCTTC

j_gene: TRBJ1-6
d_gene: .
abundance: many
v_gene: TRBV20-1
len: 11
CDR3aa: CSGRTNSPLHF
CDR3nt: TGCAGTGGACGGACCAATTCACCCCTCCACTTT

j_gene: TRBJ2-1
d_gene: TRBD2
abundance: .
v_gene: TRBV20-1
len: 13
CDR3aa: CSATSGLWNEQFF
CDR3nt: TGCAGTGCTACTAGCGGCCTGTGGAATGAGCAGTTCTTC

j_gene: TRBJ2-7
d_gene: .
abundance: .
v_gene: TRBV18
len: 12
CDR3aa: CASSPGGHEQYF
CDR3nt: TGTGCCAGCTCACCAGGGGGCCACGAGCAGTACTTC

j_gene: TRBJ2-7
d_gene: .
abundance: .
v_gene: TRBV28
len: 12
CDR3aa: CASRNALYEQYF
CDR3nt: TGTGCCAGCAGGAACGCCCTATATGAGCAGTACTTC

j_gene: TRBJ2-2
d_gene: .
abundance: .
v_gene: TRBV21-1
len: 14
CDR3aa: CASSKGPNTGELFF
CDR3nt: TGTGCCAGCAGCAAGGGCCCGAACACCGGGGAGCTGTTTTTT

j_gene: TRBJ2-1
d_gene: TRBD2
abundance: many
v_gene: TRBV24-1
len: 11
CDR3aa: CATGGVYEQFF
CDR3nt: TGTGCCACCGGGGGGGTTTACGAGCAGTTCTTC

j_gene: TRBJ2-2
d_gene: TRBD2
abundance: many
v_gene: TRBV29-1
len: 17
CDR3aa: CSVEGLAGGVGTGELFF
CDR3nt: TGCAGCGTTGAAGGACTAGCGGGGGGTGTAGGTACCGGGGAGCTGTTTTTT

j_gene: TRBJ2-7
d_gene: .
abundance: few
v_gene: TRBV12-3/TRBV12-4
len: 15
CDR3aa: CASTLSGTGRYEQYF
CDR3nt: TGTGCCAGCACCTTGAGCGGGACAGGCCGCTACGAGCAGTACTTC

j_gene: TRBJ2-1
d_gene: TRBD2
abundance: many
v_gene: TRBV5-1
len: 16
CDR3aa: CASSLGTSGSYNEQFF
CDR3nt: TGCGCCAGCAGCCTCGGCACTAGCGGGTCTTACAATGAGCAGTTCTTC

j_gene: TRBJ2-5
d_gene: .
abundance: .
v_gene: TRBV19
len: 16
CDR3aa: CASSIVGGIESETQYF
CDR3nt: TGTGCCAGTAGTATAGTAGGCGGGATCGAGTCGGAGACCCAGTACTTC

j_gene: TRBJ2-7
d_gene: TRBD1
abundance: .
v_gene: TRBV7-9
len: 13
CDR3aa: CASSLLDRDEQYF
CDR3nt: TGTGCCAGCAGCTTACTAGACAGGGACGAGCAGTACTTC

j_gene: TRBJ2-5
d_gene: .
abundance: many
v_gene: TRBV6-5
len: 13
CDR3aa: CASSYGLQETQYF
CDR3nt: TGCGCCAGCAGCTACGGACTACAAGAGACCCAGTACTTC

j_gene: TRBJ2-7
d_gene: TRBD1
abundance: .
v_gene: TRBV18
len: 14
CDR3aa: CASSPQDRAYEQYF
CDR3nt: TGTGCCAGCTCACCACAGGACAGGGCCTACGAGCAGTACTTC

j_gene: TRBJ2-5
d_gene: .
abundance: many
v_gene: TRBV7-2
len: 15
CDR3aa: CASSPKGTESVAQYF
CDR3nt: TGTGCCAGCAGCCCGAAGGGGACTGAGTCAGTGGCCCAGTACTTC

j_gene: TRBJ2-2
d_gene: .
abundance: many
v_gene: TRBV20-1
len: 14
CDR3aa: CSAHGTLGTGELFF
CDR3nt: TGCAGTGCACACGGGACCCTGGGCACCGGGGAGCTGTTTTTT

j_gene: TRBJ2-7
d_gene: .
abundance: .
v_gene: TRBV15
len: 15
CDR3aa: CATSRDGQSTYEQYF
CDR3nt: TGTGCCACCAGCAGGGACGGACAGAGTACCTACGAGCAGTACTTC

j_gene: TRBJ2-1
d_gene: TRBD2
abundance: .
v_gene: TRBV7-9
len: 17
CDR3aa: CASSHDWRKRGYNEQFF
CDR3nt: TGTGCCAGCAGCCACGACTGGAGAAAGCGGGGCTACAATGAGCAGTTCTTC

j_gene: TRBJ1-1
d_gene: TRBD1
abundance: .
v_gene: TRBV6-1
len: 18
CDR3aa: CASRHGRDRGLGNTEAFF
CDR3nt: TGTGCCAGCCGCCATGGCCGGGACAGGGGACTCGGGAACACTGAAGCTTTCTTT

j_gene: TRBJ1-1
d_gene: .
abundance: many
v_gene: TRBV3-1
len: 15
CDR3aa: CASRKGDVSDTEAFF
CDR3nt: TGTGCCAGCAGGAAGGGGGATGTGTCGGACACTGAAGCTTTCTTT

j_gene: TRBJ1-5
d_gene: .
abundance: .
v_gene: TRBV12-3/TRBV12-4
len: 14
CDR3aa: CASSFRRGNQPQHF
CDR3nt: TGTGCCAGCAGTTTCCGCAGGGGCAATCAGCCCCAGCATTTT

j_gene: TRBJ2-1
d_gene: .
abundance: few
v_gene: TRBV29-1
len: 9
CDR3aa: CSVKNEQFF
CDR3nt: TGCAGCGTTAAAAATGAGCAGTTCTTC

j_gene: TRBJ1-2
d_gene: .
abundance: .
v_gene: TRBV28
len: 14
CDR3aa: CASSSSDGSYGYTF
CDR3nt: TGTGCCAGCAGTTCGTCGGACGGATCCTATGGCTACACCTTC

j_gene: TRBJ2-7
d_gene: .
abundance: .
v_gene: TRBV4-3
len: 13
CDR3aa: CASSQDQGYGQYF
CDR3nt: TGCGCCAGCAGCCAAGATCAAGGTTACGGGCAGTACTTC

j_gene: TRBJ1-2
d_gene: .
abundance: .
v_gene: TRBV5-1
len: 13
CDR3aa: CASSLDSQGGYTF
CDR3nt: TGCGCCAGCAGCCTCGACAGCCAGGGCGGCTACACCTTC

j_gene: TRBJ2-7
d_gene: TRBD1
abundance: few
v_gene: TRBV15
len: 14
CDR3aa: CATSRKRTGIEQYF
CDR3nt: TGTGCCACCAGCAGAAAACGGACAGGGATCGAGCAGTACTTC

j_gene: TRBJ2-3
d_gene: .
abundance: few
v_gene: TRBV7-8
len: 14
CDR3aa: CASSFGDRADTQYF
CDR3nt: TGTGCCAGCAGCTTCGGGGATCGAGCAGATACGCAGTATTTT

j_gene: TRBJ2-1
d_gene: TRBD2
abundance: .
v_gene: TRBV12-3/TRBV12-4
len: 15
CDR3aa: CASSASGRSYNEQFF
CDR3nt: TGTGCCAGCAGTGCGAGCGGGAGATCCTACAATGAGCAGTTCTTC

j_gene: TRBJ2-1
d_gene: TRBD2
abundance: .
v_gene: TRBV6-5
len: 14
CDR3aa: CASTLAGAGNEQFF
CDR3nt: TGTGCCAGCACTTTAGCGGGAGCCGGGAATGAGCAGTTCTTC

j_gene: TRBJ2-7
d_gene: .
abundance: .
v_gene: TRBV27
len: 15
CDR3aa: CASSFSGTEYYEQYF
CDR3nt: TGTGCCAGCAGTTTCTCCGGGACGGAATACTACGAGCAGTACTTC